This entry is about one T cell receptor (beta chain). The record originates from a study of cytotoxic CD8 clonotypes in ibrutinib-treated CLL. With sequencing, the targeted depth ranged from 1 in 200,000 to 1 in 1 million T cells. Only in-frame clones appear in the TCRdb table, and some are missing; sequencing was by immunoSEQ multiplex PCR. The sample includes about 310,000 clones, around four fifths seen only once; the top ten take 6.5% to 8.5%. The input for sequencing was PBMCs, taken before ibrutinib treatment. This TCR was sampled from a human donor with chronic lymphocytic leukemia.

CDR3 DNA: TGTGCCAGCAGCCTAGGACTAGCGGGTTCCTACGAGCAGTACTTC. Its protein product is CASSLGLAGSYEQYF. This chain links TRBV11-2 with TRBJ2-7, with 11 bases that match TRBD2. The V segment lost 5 bases and the J segment 1 base; nucleotides outside the gene matches: 4. Germline assignment: CDR1 SGHAT and CDR2 FQNNGV. This CDR3 region has 15 residues.